The clone carrying this T cell receptor beta chain has just a few counts. These data belong to a study of identical twins. A single record per CDR3 protein comes from TCRdb applying MiXCR to the 5' RACE reads. The sample lists 1,800,000 or so distinct CDR3 sequences, more than 30% occurring once. The CDR3 consists of 16 residues. Germline V gene sequence: CDR1 LGHNA, CDR2 YNFKEQ. V was trimmed by 0 bases and J by 1 base, leaving 10 bases between them. The V and J genes are TRBV4-2 and TRBJ2-4; D perhaps matches TRBD2 (6 bases). Material: cord blood. This clonotype was sampled from a newborn girl in good health. CDR3 sequence (DNA): TGTGCCAGCAGCCAAGAACGACTAGGCGCCAAAAACATTCAGTACTTC. It codes for CASSQERLGAKNIQYF.